The present T cell receptor beta chain was sequenced within a study of T cells after yellow fever vaccination. Turning to this clonotype: The antigen remains unidentified.

General study results and limits: Contamination by abundant bulk-population clonotypes could be present in FACS-sorted repertoires.

Trimming left V 4 bases short and J 2 bases short, with 11 bases between. This CDR3 comprises 14 residues. Per the germline V gene, CDR1 is SGHRS and CDR2 is YFSETQ. The authors made TCR cDNA by 5'RACE template switching, adding a universal primer site and UMIs. TCRdb itself ran the 5' RACE reads through MiXCR, one entry per CDR3 protein. The sample lists approximately 240,000 distinct CDR3 sequences, about 3.9% occurring once. Specimen: PBMCs, collected 15 days after the yellow fever booster vaccination. This chain connects TRBV5-1 to TRBJ2-3, with no clear D. This clonotype was sampled from a man aged 18 to 30 who received the YFV17D yellow fever vaccine. As DNA, the CDR3 is TGCGCCAGCAGCCCCCGACAAGACACAGATACGCAGTATTTT. Amino acid sequence: CASSPRQDTDTQYF.